This TCR beta chain comes out of a study of T cell repertoires in cytomegalovirus infection. The ends were cut back, 2 bases at V and 3 bases at J, with 8 bases in the middle. Germline CDR1 is MNHEY and CDR2 is SVGEGT. The CDR3 consists of 13 residues. Details on this clonotype: Its antigen is currently unknown.

TCRdb reprocessed the reads with MiXCR, giving one entry per CDR3 protein. The sample has roughly 110,000 distinct CDR3 sequences, over 9% seen once. Study results and limitations: Clonotype analysis showed dominance of the ex vivo response by HLA-C-restricted CMV-specific TCR beta clonotypes.

This chain uses TRBV6-2 or TRBV6-3 with TRBJ2-7; D remains unclear. Sequencing used PBMCs, sequenced either directly or after in vitro stimulation (not recorded which). This TCR came from a human donor in good health (CMV status not recorded). Some clones in this sample may be carry-over from other donors' samples. The CDR3 DNA is TGTGCCAGCAGTTACCAGGCCCTCTACGAGCAGTACGTC. Translating it yields CASSYQALYEQYV.